Each of the 21 T cell receptor beta chains below was sequenced from the same sample in a study of blood T cell repertoires in COVID-19. TCRdb's copy holds only in-frame clones and misses some; the assay was immunoSEQ multiplex PCR. Of roughly 150,000 clones listed, 70% to 85% are singletons. Sample: peripheral blood. Receptors originate from an elderly man with COVID-19, enrolled during active disease.

The V call is TRBV12-5, the J call TRBJ2-5; possible D gene TRBD1, 5 bases. The CDR3 totals 12 residues. The V end lost 2 bases, the J end lost 5 bases, and 6 bases lay between the germline ends. Germline-derived CDR1 and CDR2 are LGHNT and FRNRAP. The CDR3 DNA is TGTGCTAGTGGTTTGAAGGGGGAGACCCAGTACTTC. Protein sequence: CASGLKGETQYF.

Turning to this clone: Other nucleotide sequences from this sample produce the same CDR3. The chain uses TRBV27 and TRBJ1-2; D might be TRBD1 (6 bases). The CDR3 contains 13 residues. Germline V lookup: CDR1 MNHEY, CDR2 SMNVEV (reference sequence). V lost 2 bases to trimming and J lost 2 bases, with 6 bases between them. In nucleotides, the CDR3 is TGTGCCAGCAGTTTACAGGGGAACTATGGCTACACCTTC. Translating gives CASSLQGNYGYTF.

The V call is TRBV25-1, the J call TRBJ2-3; 7 bases match TRBD2. CDR3 length equals 14 residues. Trimming removed 0 bases from V and 5 bases from J; junction bases left unmatched: 2. Germline lookup yields CDR1 MGHDK and CDR2 SYGVNS. CDR3 coding DNA: TGTGCCAGCAGTGAATACAGGACTAGAGATACGCAGTATTTT. It codes for CASSEYRTRDTQYF.

The chain couples TRBV12-5 to TRBJ1-3, with D possibly matching TRBD1 (5 bases). V lost 10 bases to trimming and J lost 2 bases, with 15 bases between them. Per the germline V gene, CDR1 is LGHNT and CDR2 is FRNRAP. The CDR3 extends over 14 amino acids. CDR3 coding DNA: TGTGCTACTGCCCGGGGCGGGGCTGGAAACACCATATATTTT. Its translation is CATARGGAGNTIYF.

This chain uses TRBV7-3 with TRBJ2-3, with D perhaps matching TRBD2 (7 bases). The V gene's germline CDR1 is SGHTA and CDR2 FQGTGA. V lost 5 bases and J 6 bases, leaving 18 bases between the germline ends. The CDR3 length is 15 residues. CDR3 amino acids: CASSRQGGGLDTQYF. CDR3 in DNA: TGTGCCAGCAGCCGCCAAGGGGGGGGCCTGGATACGCAGTATTTT.

V usage is TRBV19 and J usage is TRBJ2-7; D is unclear. The ends were cut back, 2 bases at V and 0 bases at J, with 5 bases in the middle. From germline, CDR1 is LNHDA and CDR2 SQIVND (reference sequence). The CDR3 consists of 13 residues. The CDR3 nucleotides read TGTGCCAGTAGTATAACAGCCTCCTACGAGCAGTACTTC. This gives the protein CASSITASYEQYF.

The chain has TRBV11-1 and TRBJ1-1, with D uncertain. The CDR3 is 12 amino acids. V was clipped by 3 bases and J by 1 base, with 3 bases between them. Germline V lookup: CDR1 SGHAT, CDR2 FQDESV (reference sequence). CDR3 DNA: TGTGCCAGCAGCTTTCGGAACACTGAAGCTTTCTTT. Amino acid sequence: CASSFRNTEAFF.

V and J are TRBV6-2 or TRBV6-3 and TRBJ2-7, with D tentatively TRBD1 (6 bases). V was cut by 2 bases and J by 0 bases, with 11 bases left in between. CDR3 length equals 15 residues. Germline V gives CDR1 MNHEY, CDR2 SVGEGT. CDR3 loop: CASSYGRDNSYEQYF. The CDR3 coding sequence is TGTGCCAGCAGTTACGGCCGGGACAACTCCTACGAGCAGTACTTC.

This clone came up a few times. The chain joins TRBV27 to TRBJ1-6, with D possibly being TRBD1 (6 bases). From germline, CDR1 is MNHEY and CDR2 SMNVEV (reference sequence). The CDR3 extends over 15 amino acids. V lost 5 bases to trimming and J lost 8 bases, with 16 bases between them. The CDR3 DNA reads as TGTGCCAGCAGTCCAGGGGTAGGGTGGGATTCACCCCTCCACTTT. It codes for CASSPGVGWDSPLHF.

The rearrangement uses TRBV29-1 and TRBJ1-5; perhaps TRBD1 as D (6 bases). The germline V gene has CDR1 SQVTM and CDR2 ANQGSEA. The ends were cut back, 5 bases at V and 0 bases at J, with 26 bases in the middle. This CDR3 is 19 amino acids long. Written as DNA, the CDR3 is TGCAGCGTTACCATAAAGGACAGAGACGGGGGGTATAGCAATCAGCCCCAGCATTTT. It translates to CSVTIKDRDGGYSNQPQHF.

This chain joins TRBV3-1 (or the pseudogene TRBV3-2) and TRBJ1-4, with D unresolved. This CDR3 region has 15 residues. Germline CDR1 LGHDT, CDR2 YNNKEL (reference sequence). The V gene lost 3 bases and the J gene lost 2 bases, with 10 bases spanning the gap. In DNA form, the CDR3 reads TGTGCCAGCAGCCAGGCGACTGGGACTAATGAAAAACTGTTTTTT. It translates to CASSQATGTNEKLFF.

V and J are TRBV5-6 and TRBJ2-2; perhaps TRBD1 as D (6 bases). Germline loops: CDR1 SGHDT, CDR2 YYEEEE. This CDR3 is 15 amino acids long. V lost 7 bases to trimming and J lost 1 base, with 14 bases between them. CDR3 DNA sequence: TGTGCCAGCGTCGGACAGTACCTGAACACCGGGGAGCTGTTTTTT. This codes for CASVGQYLNTGELFF.

This chain links TRBV19 with TRBJ1-2; 7 nucleotides align to TRBD1. The CDR3 contains 15 residues. The V and J ends lost 3 bases and 3 bases, in that order; junction bases with no gene match: 7. Germline V CDR1 and CDR2: LNHDA, SQIVND (reference sequence). The CDR3 DNA is TGTGCCAGTAGTATCGGGACAGCTGTCTACTATGGCTACACCTTC. This encodes CASSIGTAVYYGYTF.

The V and J genes are TRBV2 and TRBJ1-3; D is unresolved. The CDR3 sequence is 16 residues long. CDR1 and CDR2 from the germline V gene are SNHLY and FYNNEI. V was trimmed by 6 bases and J by 1 base, leaving 16 bases between them. CDR3 sequence reads: CASSFGGGGSGNTIYF. The DNA for the CDR3 is TGTGCCAGCAGCTTCGGAGGTGGTGGATCTGGAAACACCATATATTTT.

This clone was recorded a few times. V and J are TRBV18 and TRBJ2-1, with D perhaps matching TRBD2 (7 bases). V was shortened by 4 bases and J by 5 bases, with 18 bases between the two germline ends. The CDR3 loop spans 16 amino acids. Germline values: CDR1 KGHSH, CDR2 LQKENI. The CDR3 region has the DNA TGTGCCAGCTCACTTTATTCCCAGGGGAGGGACAATGAGCAGTTCTTC. Its protein is CASSLYSQGRDNEQFF.

CDR3 nucleotides: TGTGCCAGCAGCGCTCCTAGCGGGGCGTACCAAGAGACCCAGTACTTC. Translation gives CASSAPSGAYQETQYF. J is TRBJ2-5 and V is TRBV5-4; TRBD2 aligns across 9 bases. Germline CDR1 reads SGHNT; CDR2 reads YYREEE (reference sequence). Trimming at V came to 4 bases and at J to 0 bases, leaving 7 bases not matched to a gene. The CDR3 spans 16 residues.

The chain links TRBV11-3 to TRBJ1-6; 8 positions agree with TRBD1. Germline assignment: CDR1 SGHNT and CDR2 YENEEA. The CDR3 is 15 amino acids. The V and J ends lost 5 bases and 6 bases, in that order; junction bases with no gene match: 6. The CDR3 DNA follows: TGTGCCAGCAGCGCCAGCACAGGGGGTAATTCACCCCTCCACTTT. Translation: CASSASTGGNSPLHF.

The rearrangement links TRBV10-1 to TRBJ2-2, with TRBD2 as a possible D gene (6 bases). V shed 3 bases and J shed 8 bases, with 10 bases lying between them. In germline, CDR1 is WNHNN, CDR2 SYGVQD (reference sequence). The CDR3 is 13 amino acids. CDR3 bases: TGCGCCAGCAGTGAAGGAGGGGCAGGGGAGCTGTTTTTT. Encoded protein: CASSEGGAGELFF.

This clone was counted once. The gene calls are TRBV7-2 and TRBJ1-4, with a possible D match to TRBD1 (5 bases). Trimming took 4 bases from V and 0 from J, leaving 9 bases between them. The germline gives CDR1 SGHTA, CDR2 FQGNSA. The CDR3 loop spans 15 amino acids. The CDR3 sequence: CASSSRVPTNEKLFF. CDR3 DNA: TGTGCCAGCAGCTCCAGGGTGCCAACTAATGAAAAACTGTTTTTT.

The V call is TRBV3-1 (or the pseudogene TRBV3-2), the J call TRBJ1-1; D unclear. Trimming pared 1 base from V and 11 bases from J, leaving 8 bases between. The CDR3 consists of 11 residues. Germline CDR1 LGHDT, CDR2 YNNKEL (reference sequence). Written as DNA, the CDR3 is TGTGCCAGCAGCCAAGGCCTTGCGGCTTTCTTT. It codes for CASSQGLAAFF.

This rearrangement joins TRBV2 to TRBJ2-7, with D maybe TRBD2 (5 bases). This CDR3 contains 12 residues. The ends were cut back, 8 bases at V and 8 bases at J, with 16 bases in the middle. The germline gives CDR1 SNHLY, CDR2 FYNNEI. CDR3 DNA: TGTGCCAGCGTGGCTGGGGTCGGGAAGCAGTACTTC. It yields the protein CASVAGVGKQYF.